The 30 T cell receptor beta chains in this list originate from one sample, sequenced in a study of PD-1 blockade in classical Hodgkin lymphoma. TCRdb's table, derived via immunoSEQ multiplex PCR, lists solely in-frame clones and lacks some. The top ten clones hold 33% of a sample with some 2,400 clones, about 54% of them seen once. Brentuximab vedotin exposure varied among the patients, all of whom had relapsed after autologous stem cell transplantation. The sequencing here drew on peripheral blood mononuclear cells (PBMCs), taken at baseline. These receptor sequences come from a human donor with classical Hodgkin lymphoma.

The chain combines TRBV19 with TRBJ2-3; D uncertain. Between the trimmed V and J ends, which lost 5 bases and 0 bases, there was a span of 6 bases. The CDR3 loop spans 13 amino acids. From germline, CDR1 is LNHDA and CDR2 SQIVND (reference sequence). The DNA for the CDR3 is TGTGCCAGTAGTTTGACTAGCACAGATACGCAGTATTTT. Translated: CASSLTSTDTQYF.

By proportion, this clone is large. This rearrangement joins TRBV4-1 to TRBJ1-1; D unresolved. V was clipped by 1 base and J by 4 bases, with 10 bases between them. CDR3 size: 14 residues. Germline V lookup: CDR1 MGHRA, CDR2 YSYEKL. CDR3 DNA sequence: TGCGCCAGCAGCCAAGGTGTTTCGGTCACTGAAGCTTTCTTT. Its translation is CASSQGVSVTEAFF.

J is TRBJ1-4 and V is TRBV7-9; 8 bases align to TRBD1. The V gene's germline CDR1 is SEHNR and CDR2 FQNEAQ (reference sequence). This CDR3 comprises 16 residues. V lost 4 bases to trimming and J lost 2 bases; unmatched junction nucleotides: 6. The CDR3, as DNA: TGTGCCAGCAGCTCCAACAGGGGGAGGACTAATGAAAAACTGTTTTTT. This codes for CASSSNRGRTNEKLFF.

This chain uses TRBV15 with TRBJ2-2, with TRBD2 identical over 8 bases. The V and J ends lost 6 bases and 3 bases, in that order; junction bases with no gene match: 12. Germline V CDR1 and CDR2: LNHNV, YYDKDF (reference sequence). The CDR3 length is 17 residues. The CDR3 DNA reads as TGTGCCACCAGTCGCCCCACGGGGGGGCCCGACACCGGGGAGCTGTTTTTT. It specifies CATSRPTGGPDTGELFF.

This clone has a handful of counts. CDR3 protein: CASSPILAGLVNEQFF. CDR3 nucleotides: TGTGCCAGCAGCCCGATCTTGGCGGGGCTTGTAAATGAGCAGTTCTTC. This chain joins TRBV7-2 and TRBJ2-1, with D perhaps matching TRBD2 (6 bases). The V and J ends lost 5 bases and 7 bases respectively, with 21 bases between them. The CDR3 contains 16 residues. Germline V CDR1 and CDR2: SGHTA, FQGNSA.

By its share, this clone is medium-sized. The rearrangement links TRBV28 to TRBJ1-6; maybe TRBD1 (6 bases). The V gene lost 8 bases and the J gene lost 9 bases, with 17 bases spanning the gap. CDR3 length: 14 residues. Per germline, CDR1 MDHEN and CDR2 SYDVKM. Here the CDR3 DNA reads TGTGCCAGCGGCCCTACAGGGATCGGTTCACCCCTCCACTTT. Translating gives CASGPTGIGSPLHF.

This clone was observed a few times. The chain has TRBV5-4 and TRBJ2-3, with D tentatively TRBD2 (5 bases). The length of the CDR3 is 14 residues. Germline V gives CDR1 SGHNT, CDR2 YYREEE (reference sequence). V gave up 3 bases and J gave up 1 base, with 9 bases separating them. The CDR3 loop is CASSWWTRTDTQYF. The DNA of the CDR3 is TGTGCCAGCAGCTGGTGGACTCGCACAGATACGCAGTATTTT. Together with reference TRBV5-4 and TRBJ2-3, the CDR3 gives the full variable domain: ETGVTQSPTHLIKTRGQQVTLRCSSQSGHNTVSWYQQALGQGPQFIFQYYREEENGRGNFPPRFSGLQFPNYSSELNVNALELDDSALYLCASSWWTRTDTQYFGPGTRLTVL.

The chain recombines TRBV7-9 with TRBJ2-7; the match to TRBD1 covers 9 bases. This CDR3 contains 14 residues. J lost 5 bases, V lost 1 base, and 3 bases had no gene match. Germline V gene data show CDR1 as SEHNR and CDR2 as FQNEAQ (reference sequence). The CDR3 here is CASSLGGTGNEQYF. The CDR3 nucleotides are TGTGCCAGCAGCTTAGGGGGGACAGGGAACGAGCAGTACTTC.

This sequence joins TRBV9 and TRBJ2-3; 8 bases are shared with TRBD2. The CDR3 extends over 15 amino acids. CDR1 and CDR2 from the germline V gene are SGDLS and YYNGEE. V shed 1 base and J 3 bases; nucleotides not matched to a gene: 4. CDR3 coding DNA: TGTGCCAGCAGCGTAAGCGGGGGAAGAACAGATACGCAGTATTTT. It specifies CASSVSGGRTDTQYF.

V usage is TRBV19 and J usage is TRBJ1-5; TRBD1 is a possible D gene (6 bases). CDR1 and CDR2 (germline): LNHDA, SQIVND (reference sequence). The CDR3 has 15 amino acids. Trimming pared 4 bases from V and 11 bases from J, leaving 21 bases between. The CDR3 nucleotides read TGTGCCAGTAGTACACGGACAGCCCCTGCAGGGGCCCAGCATTTT. Translated: CASSTRTAPAGAQHF.

This sequence joins TRBV11-2 and TRBJ1-6; a possible D gene is TRBD1 (6 bases). V was shortened by 2 bases and J by 6 bases, with 14 bases between the two germline ends. The CDR3 has 16 residues. The germline gives CDR1 SGHAT, CDR2 FQNNGV. The CDR3, as DNA: TGTGCCAGCAGCTTATCGAAGGGGGAGTTTAATTCACCCCTCCACTTT. This translates into CASSLSKGEFNSPLHF.

Regarding this clone: Germline and junction disagree at one end, which may indicate a read error. This rearrangement joins TRBV5-4 to TRBJ1-6; D is unclear. This CDR3 is built from 13 residues. CDR1 and CDR2 from the germline V gene are SGHNT and YYREEE (reference sequence). The CDR3 bases are TGTGCCAGCAGCTTGGCCACGGATTCCCCCCTCCACTTT. As protein: CASSLATDSPLHF.

This sequence joins TRBV28 and TRBJ2-7; TRBD2 agrees at 8 bases. The V gene's germline CDR1 is MDHEN and CDR2 SYDVKM. V dropped 1 base and J dropped 4; count of bases not matched to a gene: 3. This CDR3 comprises 14 residues. CDR3 in DNA: TGTGCCAGCAGTTTATCTGCGGGGGGATACGAGCAGTACTTC. Translation: CASSLSAGGYEQYF.

The table lists this clone with a few counts. The chain uses TRBV11-2 and TRBJ2-1; TRBD2 agrees at 9 bases. CDR1 is SGHAT, CDR2 FQNNGV, per germline. The V and J ends lost 1 base and 8 bases, in that order; junction bases with no gene match: 9. CDR3 length: 16 amino acids. This chain's CDR3 is CASSLGSGGRGDEQFF. The CDR3 DNA is TGTGCCAGCAGCTTAGGTAGCGGGGGCCGGGGGGATGAGCAGTTCTTC.

This clone was counted a single time. V and J are TRBV6-5 and TRBJ1-5; D not resolved. V lost 0 bases to trimming and J lost 1 base, with 7 bases between them. Germline V gene sequence: CDR1 MNHEY, CDR2 SVGAGI. This CDR3 has 15 amino acids. This chain's CDR3 is CASSYSPKSNQPQHF. The CDR3 DNA sequence: TGTGCCAGCAGTTACTCTCCTAAAAGCAATCAGCCCCAGCATTTT.

In its sample, this clone is medium-sized. The CDR3 DNA is TGTGCCAGTAGTCGGACTAGCGGGGGCTTCGATGAGCAGTTCTTC. Its protein is CASSRTSGGFDEQFF. The chain couples TRBV19 to TRBJ2-1; 13 nucleotides agree with TRBD2. V dropped 5 bases and J dropped 8; count of bases not matched to a gene: 6. The CDR3 is 15 amino acids. Germline-derived CDR1 and CDR2 are LNHDA and SQIVND (reference sequence).

CDR3 amino acids: CAWSVSGGHQPQHF. The CDR3 DNA sequence: TGTGCCTGGAGCGTATCCGGGGGCCATCAGCCCCAGCATTTT. The V gene is TRBV30, the J gene TRBJ1-5; weak D call: TRBD1 (6 bases). The CDR3 sequence is 14 residues long. Germline V gene sequence: CDR1 GTSNPN, CDR2 SVGIG (reference sequence). Deletions cut 3 bases from V and 5 bases from J, with 14 bases between.

The chain carries TRBV11-2 and TRBJ2-7, with D unclear. The CDR3 totals 12 residues. CDR1 SGHAT and CDR2 FQNNGV come from the germline V gene. V lost 0 bases and J 6 bases, leaving 6 bases between the germline ends. The CDR3 reads CASSLDLGEQYF. CDR3 nucleotides: TGTGCCAGCAGCTTAGATTTGGGCGAGCAGTACTTC. Full variable domain (outside the CDR3, taken from reference TRBV11-2 and TRBJ2-7): EAGVAQSPRYKIIEKRQSVAFWCNPISGHATLYWYQQILGQGPKLLIQFQNNGVVDDSQLPKDRFSAERLKGVDSTLKIQPAKLEDSAVYLCASSLDLGEQYFGPGTRLTVT.

The J gene is TRBJ2-3, the V gene TRBV4-1; D uncertain. Germline CDR1 and CDR2: MGHRA and YSYEKL. Between the trimmed V and J ends, which lost 1 base and 2 bases, there was a span of 10 bases. CDR3 length: 15 amino acids. CDR3 amino acids: CASSQAVRTTDTQYF. CDR3 coding DNA: TGCGCCAGCAGCCAAGCCGTCAGAACCACAGATACGCAGTATTTT.

This clone was found a few times. The rearrangement joins TRBV7-9 to TRBJ1-2, with 9 nucleotides matching TRBD1. This CDR3 comprises 16 residues. The V gene end was trimmed by 1 base and the J gene end by 7 bases; junction bases not matched to a gene: 10. Germline CDR1 and CDR2: SEHNR and FQNEAQ (reference sequence). Here the CDR3 DNA reads TGTGCCAGCAGCTTAGTCCCGGGACAGGGAACGGGTGGCTACACCTTC. As protein: CASSLVPGQGTGGYTF.

CDR3 in DNA: TGTGCCAGCAGCGTAGGTAGTCCGGGACTAGCGGGGGGGCATCTTGAGCAGTTCTTC. This encodes CASSVGSPGLAGGHLEQFF. The chain has TRBV9 and TRBJ2-1, with 16 nucleotides matching TRBD2. Per the germline V gene, CDR1 is SGDLS and CDR2 is YYNGEE. V gave up 0 bases and J gave up 9 bases; unmatched junction bases: 12. The CDR3 spans 19 residues.

Note on this clone: With only one base between it and a far larger clone, this is likely a read error. The chain employs TRBV6-5 and TRBJ2-5; D may be TRBD1 or TRBD2 (6 bases each). The ends were cut back, 8 bases at V and 5 bases at J, with 18 bases in the middle. The CDR3 is 14 residues long. The V gene's germline CDR1 is MNHEY and CDR2 SVGAGI. CDR3 coding DNA: TGTGCCAGCTCCGGATATTTGGGGGGCGAGACCCAGTACTTC. Its protein product is CASSGYLGGETQYF.

The chain joins TRBV6-6 to TRBJ2-5, with 8 bases lining up with TRBD2. Germline-derived CDR1 and CDR2 are MNHNY and SVGAGI (reference sequence). The CDR3 extends over 15 amino acids. V shed 3 bases, J shed 4 bases, and the junction held 7 bases outside the gene matches. The DNA for the CDR3 is TGTGCCAGCAGTTATTACGGGGGGGCTGGAGAGACCCAGTACTTC. Its translation: CASSYYGGAGETQYF.

This sequence joins TRBV28 and TRBJ2-7; 7 bases line up with TRBD1. The ends lost 5 bases at V and 2 bases at J; junction bases unmatched: 15. The CDR3 loop spans 17 amino acids. Germline assignment: CDR1 MDHEN and CDR2 SYDVKM. The DNA for the CDR3 is TGTGCCAGCAGTCCACCGGCCAACAGGGGATCTCCCTACGAGCAGTACTTC. This sequence encodes CASSPPANRGSPYEQYF.

The chain carries TRBV5-7 and TRBJ2-1, with 9 bases matching TRBD2. TRBV5-7 is an ORF, with its function uncertain. V shed 3 bases, J shed 7 bases, and the junction held 2 bases outside the gene matches. CDR3 length: 13 amino acids. The CDR3 here is CASSSGLANEQFF. The CDR3 nucleotides are TGTGCCAGCAGCTCGGGACTAGCAAATGAGCAGTTCTTC.

The chain links TRBV11-3 to TRBJ2-2, with 8 nucleotides matching TRBD2. The ends lost 8 bases at V and 6 bases at J; junction bases unmatched: 5. The CDR3 loop spans 13 amino acids. Germline V lookup: CDR1 SGHNT, CDR2 YENEEA. The CDR3 nucleotides are TGTGCCAGCCGGGAGGGATCTTCCGGGGAGCTGTTTTTT. Its protein is CASREGSSGELFF.

The chain couples TRBV11-2 to TRBJ2-1; 12 bases are a match to TRBD2. V gave up 4 bases and J gave up 8 bases; unmatched junction bases: 9. Germline V gene data show CDR1 as SGHAT and CDR2 as FQNNGV. The CDR3 runs to 16 residues. CDR3 bases: TGTGCCAGCAGCTATCTAGCGGGGGGGCCGAGGGATGAGCAGTTCTTC. This translates into CASSYLAGGPRDEQFF.

Within the sample, this clone is medium-sized. The chain carries TRBV19 and TRBJ1-5; D not certain. This CDR3 has 12 amino acids. Germline V gene lookup returns CDR1 LNHDA and CDR2 SQIVND (reference sequence). The germline V and J ends were trimmed by 3 bases and 1 base, with 1 base remaining between them. CDR3 sequence reads: CASSMSNQPQHF. As DNA, the CDR3 is TGTGCCAGTAGTATGAGCAATCAGCCCCAGCATTTT.

The CDR3 sequence: CASSLARGQETQYF. The CDR3, as DNA: TGTGCCAGCAGCTTGGCAAGGGGCCAAGAGACCCAGTACTTC. This chain uses TRBV5-4 with TRBJ2-5, with a possible D match to TRBD1 (5 bases). The germline V gene has CDR1 SGHNT and CDR2 YYREEE (reference sequence). V shed 0 bases and J shed 1 base, with 7 bases lying between them. This CDR3 has 14 amino acids.

This chain links TRBV19 with TRBJ2-7, with TRBD1 matching 7 bases. J gave up 5 bases and V 3 bases, and 4 bases lay outside the gene matches. This CDR3 is 13 amino acids long. The germline V gene has CDR1 LNHDA and CDR2 SQIVND (reference sequence). The CDR3 DNA reads TGTGCCAGTAGTATCTCGACAGGGAACGAGCAGTACTTC. Residues: CASSISTGNEQYF.